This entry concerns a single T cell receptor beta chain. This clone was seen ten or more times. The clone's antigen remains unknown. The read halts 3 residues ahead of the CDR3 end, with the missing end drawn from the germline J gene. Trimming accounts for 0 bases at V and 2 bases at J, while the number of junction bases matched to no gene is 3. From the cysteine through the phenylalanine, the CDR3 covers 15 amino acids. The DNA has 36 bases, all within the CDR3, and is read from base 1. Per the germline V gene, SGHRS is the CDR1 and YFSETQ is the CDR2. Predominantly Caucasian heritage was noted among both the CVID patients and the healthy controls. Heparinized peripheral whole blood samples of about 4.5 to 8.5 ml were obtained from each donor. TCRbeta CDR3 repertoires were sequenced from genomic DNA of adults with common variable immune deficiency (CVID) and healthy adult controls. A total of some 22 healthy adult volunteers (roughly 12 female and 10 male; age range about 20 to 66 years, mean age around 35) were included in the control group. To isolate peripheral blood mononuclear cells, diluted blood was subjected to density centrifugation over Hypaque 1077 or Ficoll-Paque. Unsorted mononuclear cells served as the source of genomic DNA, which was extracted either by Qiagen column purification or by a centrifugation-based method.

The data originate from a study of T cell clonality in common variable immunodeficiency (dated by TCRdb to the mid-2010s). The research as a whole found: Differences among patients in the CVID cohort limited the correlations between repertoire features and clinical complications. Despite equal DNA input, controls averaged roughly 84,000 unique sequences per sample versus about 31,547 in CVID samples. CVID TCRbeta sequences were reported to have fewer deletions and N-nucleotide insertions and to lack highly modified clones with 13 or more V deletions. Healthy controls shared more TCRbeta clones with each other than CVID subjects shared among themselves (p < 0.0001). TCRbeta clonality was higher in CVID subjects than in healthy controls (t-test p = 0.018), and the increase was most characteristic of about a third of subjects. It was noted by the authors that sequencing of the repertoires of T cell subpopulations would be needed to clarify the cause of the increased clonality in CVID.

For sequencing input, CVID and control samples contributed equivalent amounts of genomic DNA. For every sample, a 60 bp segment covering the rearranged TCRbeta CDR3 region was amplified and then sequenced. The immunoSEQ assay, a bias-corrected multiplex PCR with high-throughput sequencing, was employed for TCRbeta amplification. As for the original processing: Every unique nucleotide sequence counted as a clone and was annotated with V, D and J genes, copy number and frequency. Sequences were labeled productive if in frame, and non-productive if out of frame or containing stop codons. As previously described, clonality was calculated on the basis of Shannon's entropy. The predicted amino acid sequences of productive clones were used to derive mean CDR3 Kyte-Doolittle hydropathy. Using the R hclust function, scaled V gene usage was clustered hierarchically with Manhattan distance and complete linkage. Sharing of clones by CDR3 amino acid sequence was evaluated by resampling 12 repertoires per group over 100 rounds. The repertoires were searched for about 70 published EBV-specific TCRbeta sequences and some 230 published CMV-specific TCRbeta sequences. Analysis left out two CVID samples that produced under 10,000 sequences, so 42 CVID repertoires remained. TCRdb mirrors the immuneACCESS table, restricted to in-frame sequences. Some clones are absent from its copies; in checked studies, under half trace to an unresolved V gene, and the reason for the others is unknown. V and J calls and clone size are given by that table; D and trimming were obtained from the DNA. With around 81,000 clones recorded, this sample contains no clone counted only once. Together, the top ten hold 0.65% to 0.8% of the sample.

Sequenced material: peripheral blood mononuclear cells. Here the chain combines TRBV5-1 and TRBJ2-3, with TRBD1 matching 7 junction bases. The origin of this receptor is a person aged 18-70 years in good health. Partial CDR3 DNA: TGCGCCAGCAGCTTGGGAGACAGGGACACAGATACG. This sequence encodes CASSLGDRDTDT. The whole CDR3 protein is CASSLGDRDTDTQYF.